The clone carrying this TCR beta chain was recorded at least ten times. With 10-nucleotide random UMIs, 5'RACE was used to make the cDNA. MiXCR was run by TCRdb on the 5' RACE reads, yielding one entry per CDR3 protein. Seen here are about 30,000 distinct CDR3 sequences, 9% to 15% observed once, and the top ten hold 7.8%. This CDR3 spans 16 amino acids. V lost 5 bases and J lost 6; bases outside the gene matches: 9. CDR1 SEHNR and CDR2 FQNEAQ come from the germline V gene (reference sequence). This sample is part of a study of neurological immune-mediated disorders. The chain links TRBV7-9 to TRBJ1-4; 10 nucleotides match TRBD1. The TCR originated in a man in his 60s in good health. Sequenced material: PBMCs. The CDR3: CASSVDRGRFYEKLFF. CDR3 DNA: TGTGCCAGCAGCGTCGACAGGGGGCGGTTTTATGAAAAACTGTTTTTT.